The 23 T cell receptor beta chains presented below share a single source sample, sequenced in a study of radiotherapy plus CTLA-4 blockade in lung cancer. The protocol was immunoSEQ multiplex PCR, while the TCRdb copy is restricted to in-frame clones and leaves out a portion. The data hold roughly 50,000 clones, with approximately 84% observed a single time. The sample consisted of peripheral blood, taken from a patient treated with radiotherapy plus ipilimumab. Receptors originate from a human donor with non-small cell lung cancer whose response to radiotherapy plus ipilimumab could not be evaluated.

CDR3 coding DNA: TGCGCCAGCAGCTTGGGGACAGGGGTCCACGAGCAGTACTTC. Translation gives CASSLGTGVHEQYF. The chain employs TRBV5-1 and TRBJ2-5, with 9 bases identical to TRBD1. The J call may be in error: the DNA end matches TRBJ2-7 better. CDR3 length equals 14 residues. CDR1 and CDR2 from the germline V gene are SGHRS and YFSETQ.

The gene calls are TRBV19 and TRBJ2-6; D call uncertain. Germline CDR1 is LNHDA and CDR2 is SQIVND (reference sequence). Trimming cost V 7 bases and J 2 bases, with 9 bases left between them. The CDR3 runs to 14 residues. CDR3 residues: CASTSRAGANVLTF. The CDR3 bases are TGTGCCAGTACTTCGAGAGCTGGGGCCAACGTCCTGACTTTC. The full variable domain, with the rest looked up from reference TRBV19 and TRBJ2-6, is DGGITQSPKYLFRKEGQNVTLSCEQNLNHDAMYWYRQDPGQGLRLIYYSQIVNDFQKGDIAEGYSVSREKKESFPLTVTSAQKNPTAFYLCASTSRAGANVLTFGAGSRLTVL.

There are a few counts of this clone. This chain uses TRBV4-1 with TRBJ1-1, with a tentative D call TRBD1 (5 bases). The CDR3 contains 14 residues. The germline CDR1 and CDR2 sequences are MGHRA and YSYEKL. V lost 5 bases to trimming and J lost 5 bases, with 15 bases between them. The CDR3 DNA is TGCGCCAGCAGCGGACCCCTCCGGGGGACTGAAGCTTTCTTT. This codes for CASSGPLRGTEAFF.

The V gene is TRBV13, the J gene TRBJ2-7, with 7 bases identical to TRBD2. CDR3 size: 13 residues. CDR1 and CDR2 (germline): PRHDT, FYEKMQ (reference sequence). V was clipped by 4 bases and J by 4 bases; unmatched bases: 4. CDR3: CASSSPSGYEQYF. For the CDR3, the DNA is TGTGCCAGCAGCTCGCCTAGCGGTTACGAGCAGTACTTC. Full variable domain (remainder filled in from reference TRBV13 and TRBJ2-7): AAGVIQSPRHLIKEKRETATLKCYPIPRHDTVYWYQQGPGQDPQFLISFYEKMQSDKGSIPDRFSAQQFSDYHSELNMSSLELGDSALYFCASSSPSGYEQYFGPGTRLTVT.

This chain joins TRBV9 and TRBJ2-2, with 9 bases identical to TRBD2. Per germline, CDR1 SGDLS and CDR2 YYNGEE. V was pared by 4 bases and J by 7 bases, with 17 bases of the junction left unmatched. The CDR3 extends over 18 amino acids. CDR3 amino acids: CASSSPAGGLGGFGELFF. The CDR3 nucleotides read TGTGCCAGCAGCTCACCAGCGGGAGGACTGGGGGGGTTCGGGGAGCTGTTTTTT. Combining the CDR3 with reference TRBV9 and TRBJ2-2 gives the whole variable domain DSGVTQTPKHLITATGQRVTLRCSPRSGDLSVYWYQQSLDQGLQFLIQYYNGEERAKGNILERFSAQQFPDLHSELNLSSLELGDSALYFCASSSPAGGLGGFGELFFGEGSRLTVL.

This rearrangement joins TRBV28 to TRBJ1-5; TRBD1 might be the D (5 bases). The V end was cut by 3 bases, the J end by 4 bases, with 13 bases between. The CDR3 has 15 amino acids. Germline-derived CDR1 and CDR2 are MDHEN and SYDVKM. The CDR3 coding sequence is TGTGCCAGCAGTTTCAAGGGGTTAGGAAATCAGCCCCAGCATTTT. Translating it yields CASSFKGLGNQPQHF. Looking up the rest from reference TRBV28 and TRBJ1-5 gives the full variable domain: DVKVTQSSRYLVKRTGEKVFLECVQDMDHENMFWYRQDPGLGLRLIYFSYDVKMKEKGDIPEGYSVSREKKERFSLILESASTNQTSMYLCASSFKGLGNQPQHFGDGTRLSIL.

The CDR3 nucleotides read TGTGCCAGTAGTATCTATACGGCAGGGGGCGGGCAGTTCTTC. Encoded protein: CASSIYTAGGGQFF. The chain couples TRBV19 to TRBJ2-1; 8 bases fit TRBD1. Germline-derived CDR1 and CDR2 are LNHDA and SQIVND (reference sequence). This CDR3 is built from 14 residues. Trimming cost V 3 bases and J 12 bases; bases outside gene matches: 10.

The sample holds one count of this clone. The rearrangement uses TRBV28 and TRBJ2-5, with 9 bases identical to TRBD1. Germline V lookup: CDR1 MDHEN, CDR2 SYDVKM. V lost 6 bases, J lost 7 bases, and 9 bases stayed unmatched. CDR3 length equals 14 residues. The CDR3 region is CASSTQQGAGTQYF. The DNA of the CDR3 is TGTGCCAGCAGCACTCAACAGGGGGCCGGGACCCAGTACTTC.

J is TRBJ2-2 and V is TRBV4-1; 9 positions match TRBD2. There are 18 residues in the CDR3. CDR1 and CDR2 from the germline V gene are MGHRA and YSYEKL. After removal of 0 bases from V and 4 bases from J, the junction contained 9 bases not matched to a gene. This chain's CDR3 is CASSQEGGSGRVTGELFF. In DNA, the CDR3 is TGCGCCAGCAGCCAAGAAGGGGGTAGCGGGAGAGTCACCGGGGAGCTGTTTTTT.

This chain joins TRBV2 and TRBJ2-7; 7 bases match TRBD1. Trimming removed 3 bases from V and 5 bases from J; junction bases left unmatched: 4. CDR3 length equals 13 residues. Germline loops: CDR1 SNHLY, CDR2 FYNNEI. The CDR3 region is CASSDLTGNEQYF. The CDR3 nucleotides read TGTGCCAGCAGTGACTTGACAGGGAACGAGCAGTACTTC.

The rearrangement links TRBV5-8 to TRBJ2-6; TRBD1 aligns across 8 bases. V lost 4 bases to trimming and J lost 2 bases; unmatched junction nucleotides: 14. The CDR3 sequence is 19 residues long. The germline CDR1 and CDR2 sequences are SGHTS and YDEGEE. The CDR3 nucleotides read TGTGCCAGCAGCACCAAGCAGGGGGCTATTTTTCCTGGGGCCAACGTCCTGACTTTC. Residues: CASSTKQGAIFPGANVLTF.

The chain combines TRBV11-2 with TRBJ2-3, with a weak D call TRBD1 (6 bases). The germline V gene encodes CDR1 SGHAT and CDR2 FQNNGV. The V and J ends lost 4 bases and 0 bases respectively, with 17 bases between them. The CDR3 runs to 17 residues. The CDR3 DNA reads as TGTGCCAGCAGCTCCCCCGGTGGGGGCACTAGCACAGATACGCAGTATTTT. Its protein product is CASSSPGGGTSTDTQYF.

V and J are TRBV28 and TRBJ1-4, with TRBD1 matching 10 bases. From germline, CDR1 is MDHEN and CDR2 SYDVKM. This CDR3 is 14 amino acids long. The V segment lost 5 bases and the J segment 11 bases; nucleotides outside the gene matches: 8. CDR3: CASSRRDRGWKLFF. CDR3 sequence (DNA): TGTGCCAGCAGTCGCCGGGACAGGGGATGGAAACTGTTTTTT.

This clone came up a few times. This chain joins TRBV4-1 and TRBJ2-1; 8 positions agree with TRBD1. CDR1 and CDR2 from the germline V gene are MGHRA and YSYEKL. V dropped 5 bases and J dropped 0; count of bases not matched to a gene: 6. The CDR3 is 16 amino acids. In DNA form, the CDR3 reads TGCGCCAGCAGCTCAGGGGGCGCGGGCTCCTACAATGAGCAGTTCTTC. This gives the protein CASSSGGAGSYNEQFF.

V and J are TRBV7-3 and TRBJ2-1; tentatively, D is TRBD2 (6 bases). Germline lookup yields CDR1 SGHTA and CDR2 FQGTGA. The CDR3 extends over 13 amino acids. Trimming removed 0 bases from V and 6 bases from J, with 6 bases in between. CDR3 coding DNA: TGTGCCAGCAGCTTAACCGGGGGCAATGAGCAGTTCTTC. It translates to CASSLTGGNEQFF. Based on the CDR3 plus reference TRBV7-3 and TRBJ2-1, the full variable domain is GAGVSQTPSNKVTEKGKYVELRCDPISGHTALYWYRQSLGQGPEFLIYFQGTGAADDSGLPNDRFFAVRPEGSVSTLKIQRTERGDSAVYLCASSLTGGNEQFFGPGTRLTVL.

The V and J genes are TRBV12-5 and TRBJ1-1; no clear D. V lost 0 bases to trimming and J lost 6 bases, with 8 bases between them. This CDR3 comprises 13 residues. Germline V gene data show CDR1 as LGHNT and CDR2 as FRNRAP. The CDR3 bases are TGTGCTAGTGGTTTGGTACGAGGCGCTGAAGCTTTCTTT. Translating it yields CASGLVRGAEAFF.

The rearrangement uses TRBV29-1 and TRBJ2-1; a weak D match, TRBD1 (6 bases). This CDR3 comprises 13 residues. CDR1 is SQVTM and CDR2 is ANQGSEA in the germline V gene. V was cut by 5 bases and J by 8 bases, with 16 bases left in between. The DNA of the CDR3 is TGCAGCGTTAGGACAGCTAAGACCGATGAGCAGTTCTTC. This translates into CSVRTAKTDEQFF.

This clone was counted between two and nine times. The V gene is TRBV7-2, the J gene TRBJ2-3; no reliable D call. Germline CDR1 reads SGHTA; CDR2 reads FQGNSA. CDR3 length equals 14 residues. Trimming took off 5 bases at V and 6 bases at J, with 15 bases between the two ends. The CDR3 bases are TGTGCCAGCAGCCTGTTCGAGGCCGGGGATACGCAGTATTTT. Protein product: CASSLFEAGDTQYF.

In this sample, this clone turned up once. J is TRBJ2-1 and V is TRBV19; 13 bases line up with TRBD2. Germline values: CDR1 LNHDA, CDR2 SQIVND (reference sequence). The CDR3 loop spans 16 amino acids. J was trimmed by 6 bases and V by 5 bases; bases with no gene match: 7. The CDR3 loop is CASSRGLAGVVNEQFF. Here the CDR3 DNA reads TGTGCCAGTAGTCGCGGACTAGCGGGAGTTGTCAATGAGCAGTTCTTC.

The chain uses TRBV30 and TRBJ2-7; possibly TRBD1 for D (6 bases). The ends were cut back, 6 bases at V and 2 bases at J, with 14 bases in the middle. The germline V gene encodes CDR1 GTSNPN and CDR2 SVGIG (reference sequence). The CDR3 is 13 residues long. CDR3 sequence reads: CACFRDITYEQYF. The DNA for the CDR3 is TGTGCCTGTTTCCGGGACATAACCTACGAGCAGTACTTC.

The rearrangement joins TRBV5-1 to TRBJ2-3; TRBD1 matches at 7 bases. The germline V gene encodes CDR1 SGHRS and CDR2 YFSETQ. The CDR3 has 14 amino acids. V trimming: 4 bases; J trimming: 8 bases; junction bases outside the gene matches: 10. The CDR3 loop reads CASSPLTGMGTQYF. Here the CDR3 DNA reads TGCGCCAGCAGCCCCCTGACAGGGATGGGTACGCAGTATTTT. The full variable domain, in which reference TRBV5-1 and TRBJ2-3 provide the parts outside the CDR3, is KAGVTQTPRYLIKTRGQQVTLSCSPISGHRSVSWYQQTPGQGLQFLFEYFSETQRNKGNFPGRFSGRQFSNSRSEMNVSTLELGDSALYLCASSPLTGMGTQYFGPGTRLTVL.

This clone was observed a handful of times. The CDR3 bases are TGTGCCAGCAGTCGAGGAGGACCCGCCTACGAGCAGTACTTC. It translates to CASSRGGPAYEQYF. The V gene is TRBV28, the J gene TRBJ2-7; D perhaps matches TRBD2 (5 bases). V was clipped by 5 bases and J by 2 bases, with 13 bases between them. The length of the CDR3 is 14 residues. Per the germline V gene, CDR1 is MDHEN and CDR2 is SYDVKM.

J is TRBJ2-1 and V is TRBV5-6; perhaps TRBD1 as D (6 bases). CDR1 and CDR2 (germline): SGHDT, YYEEEE. Trimming took 3 bases from V and 1 from J, leaving 11 bases between them. CDR3 length: 15 amino acids. Here the CDR3 reads CASSSQGISYNEQFF. The DNA for the CDR3 is TGTGCCAGCAGCTCCCAGGGGATTTCCTACAATGAGCAGTTCTTC.